The entry below gives a single TCR beta chain sequence along with its context. In germline, CDR1 is MGHRA, CDR2 YSYEKL. This CDR3 is built from 15 residues. V dropped 0 bases and J dropped 6 bases, with 15 bases sitting between them. Positive CCR7 selection of CD45RO-negative cells yielded the naive CD8 cells, and terminally differentiated effector memory CD45RA+ cells were excluded. The data derive from a study of shared clonotypes between healthy human individuals. TCRdb keeps only in-frame clones here, not all; method: immunoSEQ multiplex PCR. The sample contains roughly 2 million clones, over 85% of which appear only once.

Input material: naive CD8+ T cells sorted from blood. This TCR came from a man between 18 and 35 years old in good health. The V call is TRBV4-1, the J call TRBJ2-7, with D tentatively TRBD2 (6 bases). CDR3 protein: CASSQEPGDRIEQYF. DNA for the CDR3: TGCGCCAGCAGCCAAGAGCCGGGGGATCGTATCGAGCAGTACTTC.